This T cell receptor (beta chain) was sequenced during a study of shared T cell receptors in the human thymus (dated by TCRdb to about 2021). For the study in its entirety: The study examined how self-reactive, shared T-cell receptor alpha chains are generated in the human thymus.

For this chain, trimming is 7 bases at the V end and 8 bases at the J end, and the number of junction bases without a gene match is 5. CDR1 is given as SNHLY and CDR2 as FYNNEI, both from the germline V gene. The CDR3, cysteine through phenylalanine, is 13 amino acids long. The CDR3 DNA has 39 bases and is translated from base 1. With regard to this clone: The specificity of this receptor is unknown. No base quality values were provided; no much bigger clone lies one nucleotide off.

The receptor library was made with the immunoSEQ multiplex PCR assay. TCRdb took this table from immuneACCESS and kept in-frame rearrangements with V and J called. Such tables lack part of the clones; where checked against another copy, unresolved V genes explain under half of the gap, and the rest is unexplained. The sample contains hundreds of thousands of clones, around nine tenths of them found a single time. The ten largest clonotypes hold about 0.01% of the sample. This same sample was also taken into another study, of human thymus T cells. Per that second paper: The donors were immunologically healthy infants in Finland who had open corrective cardiac surgery for congenital heart defects. Thymus tissue was collected as surgical resects that were removed during corrective cardiac surgery. Biased V and J gene segment usage appeared to be present in both thymic and peripheral blood repertoires. Highly overlapping thymic TCR repertoires among unrelated individuals were reported in the related research. TCR alpha and beta repertoires from about 8 infant thymus samples and a few related peripheral blood samples were characterized in the study. Donor ages ranging from roughly 6 to 250 days were recorded, and over 5 male and two female infants were included in the cohort. After being mechanically released from the tissue, thymocytes were kept at -70 degrees C in pellets of about 9.5-30 million cells. Genomic DNA was extracted from frozen cell pellets with a QIAsymphony instrument. The immunoSEQ multiplex PCR assay was used to amplify the TCRB and TCRAD loci from a standardized amount of quality-controlled genomic DNA. The V(D)J region was spanned by amplicons of a length sufficient to cover the CDR3 and to identify V and J genes. The amplicons were sequenced on an Illumina platform via the commercial immunoSEQ service. Primer bias and sequencing errors were corrected using previously described methods, and TCRAD and TCRB definitions followed the IMGT database. Analysis of the repertoires was done with immunoSEQ Analyzer 3.0 and VDJTools and included basic statistics, V/J segment usage, diversity estimates, rarefaction and pairwise overlap. Diversity was estimated with Chao1, ChaoE, Efron-Thisted, Shannon and inverse Simpson indices, and also on datasets down-sampled to the smallest sample. For repertoire overlap, CDR3 nucleotide sequence, V gene and J gene had to match strictly, and clustering was done by Jaccard-based multidimensional scaling. On average, roughly 850,000 unique TCRB clonotypes were obtained from thymus samples, compared with 80,000 to 85,000 from blood samples.

This TCR was sampled from a boy less than two years old with a congenital heart defect. Donor details come from another sample of the same person, matched by shared clones. The chain couples TRBV2 to TRBJ1-1, with 12 central nucleotides matching TRBD1. Sequences were obtained from thymocytes. The CDR3 reads CASNRDRGPEAFF. Here is the DNA: TGTGCCAGCAATAGGGACAGGGGGCCAGAAGCTTTCTTT. The full variable domain, completed from the reference TRBV2 and TRBJ1-1 proteins outside the CDR3, reads EPEVTQTPSHQVTQMGQEVILRCVPISNHLYFYWYRQILGQKVEFLVSFYNNEISEKSEIFDDQFSVERPDGSNFTLKIRSTKLEDSAMYFCASNRDRGPEAFFGQGTRLTVV.